The rows below give T cell receptor beta chains drawn from one sample of a study of shared T cell receptors in the human thymus. The table came from immunoSEQ multiplex PCR; TCRdb's copy has only in-frame clones and leaves some out. The profile shows approximately 730,000 clones, 70% to 90% of them singletons. These data are also associated with another study on human thymus T cells.

The sample consisted of thymocytes. These receptors were taken from a girl under three years old with a congenital heart defect. Each CDR3 is given with its conserved first and last residue. A D gene is named only where the DNA matches it firmly. The listing skips clone size in some rows; elsewhere it reads once, few, many or a size class.

clone_size: -; v_call: TRBV29-1; j_call: TRBJ1-4; d_call: -; cdr3_length: 13; cdr3_nt: TGCAGCGGGAACACAGCAACTAATGAAAAACTGTTTTTT; cdr3_aa: CSGNTATNEKLFF
clone_size: once; v_call: TRBV28; j_call: TRBJ1-2; d_call: -; cdr3_length: 19; cdr3_nt: TGTGCCAGCAGTGTGGGGACTGCAGCCCAACGGGAGGCTAACTATGGCTACACCTTC; cdr3_aa: CASSVGTAAQREANYGYTF
clone_size: -; v_call: TRBV27; j_call: TRBJ2-4; d_call: -; cdr3_length: 14; cdr3_nt: TGTGCCAGCAGTTTAGGTGGGCCAGGTAGCATTCAGTACTTC; cdr3_aa: CASSLGGPGSIQYF
clone_size: -; v_call: TRBV7-6; j_call: TRBJ2-7; d_call: TRBD2; cdr3_length: 16; cdr3_nt: TGTGCCAGCAGCCCTAGCGGGGTTGATCTTTTGGGCGAGCAGTACTTC; cdr3_aa: CASSPSGVDLLGEQYF
clone_size: -; v_call: TRBV6-5; j_call: TRBJ2-1; d_call: TRBD2; cdr3_length: 13; cdr3_nt: TGTGCCAGCAGTTACCCGAGCGGGGGGATGCAGTTCTTC; cdr3_aa: CASSYPSGGMQFF
clone_size: -; v_call: TRBV7-9; j_call: TRBJ1-2; d_call: -; cdr3_length: 16; cdr3_nt: TGTGCCAGCAGCATGGAATCGACAGCCCACCTCTATGGCTACACCTTC; cdr3_aa: CASSMESTAHLYGYTF
clone_size: -; v_call: TRBV2; j_call: TRBJ1-2; d_call: TRBD1; cdr3_length: 15; cdr3_nt: TGTGCCAGCAGGGGGACAGGGGTACGTTCGGGTGGCTACACCTTC; cdr3_aa: CASRGTGVRSGGYTF
clone_size: -; v_call: TRBV11-3; j_call: TRBJ1-2; d_call: -; cdr3_length: 15; cdr3_nt: TGTGCCAGCAGCTTAGTAGGCCTCGGGGACTATGGCTACACCTTC; cdr3_aa: CASSLVGLGDYGYTF
clone_size: -; v_call: TRBV5-4; j_call: TRBJ1-6; d_call: TRBD1; cdr3_length: 18; cdr3_nt: TGTGCCAGCAGCCGGGGGGACAGGGGGATTTTATATAATTCACCCCTCCACTTT; cdr3_aa: CASSRGDRGILYNSPLHF
clone_size: -; v_call: TRBV5-6; j_call: TRBJ1-2; d_call: -; cdr3_length: 14; cdr3_nt: TGTGCCAGCAGTCCCGGTCCCCCGTTACGTGGCTACACCTTC; cdr3_aa: CASSPGPPLRGYTF
clone_size: few; v_call: TRBV5-4; j_call: TRBJ2-5; d_call: TRBD2; cdr3_length: 15; cdr3_nt: TGTGCCAGCAGCTCCGAGGGACTAGCGGACGAGACCCAGTACTTC; cdr3_aa: CASSSEGLADETQYF
clone_size: -; v_call: TRBV6-5; j_call: TRBJ2-7; d_call: -; cdr3_length: 14; cdr3_nt: TGTGCCAGCAGTTACAGGAGTCCCCCCTACGAGCAGTACTTC; cdr3_aa: CASSYRSPPYEQYF
clone_size: -; v_call: TRBV11-2; j_call: TRBJ1-5; d_call: -; cdr3_length: 17; cdr3_nt: TGTGCCAGCAGCTTAGTCTTCAGGGTTGATAGCAATCAGCCCCAGCATTTT; cdr3_aa: CASSLVFRVDSNQPQHF
clone_size: -; v_call: TRBV5-5; j_call: TRBJ2-5; d_call: TRBD2; cdr3_length: 16; cdr3_nt: TGTGCCAGCAGCATAACCCCGGGACTAGCGGAAGAGACCCAGTACTTC; cdr3_aa: CASSITPGLAEETQYF
clone_size: -; v_call: TRBV15; j_call: TRBJ1-6; d_call: -; cdr3_length: 18; cdr3_nt: TGTGCCACCAGCAGAGAAGCGACAGACAGCTCGTTGCCCTCCCCCCTCCACTTT; cdr3_aa: CATSREATDSSLPSPLHF
clone_size: -; v_call: TRBV28; j_call: TRBJ2-5; d_call: -; cdr3_length: 14; cdr3_nt: TGTGCCAGCAGTCCCCACACCCGTCAAGAGACCCAGTACTTC; cdr3_aa: CASSPHTRQETQYF
clone_size: -; v_call: TRBV5-1; j_call: TRBJ2-4; d_call: -; cdr3_length: 15; cdr3_nt: TGCGCCAGCAGCTTAGACTGGAGAGCCAAAAACATTCAGTACTTC; cdr3_aa: CASSLDWRAKNIQYF
clone_size: -; v_call: TRBV9; j_call: TRBJ1-1; d_call: TRBD1; cdr3_length: 19; cdr3_nt: TGTGCCAGCAGCGTAGGGGGGAGGGGGACAGGGGAAGGCAGCACTGAAGCTTTCTTT; cdr3_aa: CASSVGGRGTGEGSTEAFF
clone_size: -; v_call: TRBV6-1; j_call: TRBJ2-5; d_call: -; cdr3_length: 15; cdr3_nt: TGTGCCAGCAGTGCAAGATTCCACTACCAAGAGACCCAGTACTTC; cdr3_aa: CASSARFHYQETQYF
clone_size: -; v_call: TRBV5-6; j_call: TRBJ1-2; d_call: -; cdr3_length: 15; cdr3_nt: TGTGCCAGCAGCCTGGATGACGGGGAACCCTATGGCTACACCTTC; cdr3_aa: CASSLDDGEPYGYTF
clone_size: -; v_call: TRBV4-1; j_call: TRBJ2-1; d_call: TRBD1; cdr3_length: 14; cdr3_nt: TGCGCCAGCAGCCCCCACGGACAGGGGAATGAGCAGTTCTTC; cdr3_aa: CASSPHGQGNEQFF
clone_size: few; v_call: TRBV28; j_call: TRBJ1-4; d_call: -; cdr3_length: 14; cdr3_nt: TGTGCCAGCAGTGGACCGACAGGAAATGAAAAACTGTTTTTT; cdr3_aa: CASSGPTGNEKLFF
clone_size: -; v_call: TRBV10-1; j_call: TRBJ1-1; d_call: -; cdr3_length: 17; cdr3_nt: TGCGCCAGCAGTGACAGGCCCGGCGGGGCCTTGAACACTGAAGCTTTCTTT; cdr3_aa: CASSDRPGGALNTEAFF
clone_size: -; v_call: TRBV2; j_call: TRBJ1-5; d_call: TRBD1; cdr3_length: 15; cdr3_nt: TGTGCCAGCACCGTGGACAGGGTCGGCAATCAGCCCCAGCATTTT; cdr3_aa: CASTVDRVGNQPQHF
clone_size: -; v_call: TRBV7-9; j_call: TRBJ1-1; d_call: -; cdr3_length: 16; cdr3_nt: TGTGCCAGCCAGATTTGGGGGGGCAAGGGGGACACTGAAGCTTTCTTT; cdr3_aa: CASQIWGGKGDTEAFF
clone_size: -; v_call: TRBV7-6; j_call: TRBJ2-3; d_call: TRBD2; cdr3_length: 17; cdr3_nt: TGTGCCAGCAGCTTAGATGGGACTAGCGGGGCCACAGATACGCAGTATTTT; cdr3_aa: CASSLDGTSGATDTQYF
clone_size: -; v_call: TRBV9; j_call: TRBJ1-6; d_call: -; cdr3_length: 18; cdr3_nt: TGTGCCAGCAGCGTACTCCCCGTGAGGGAATCCCATAATTCACCCCTCCACTTT; cdr3_aa: CASSVLPVRESHNSPLHF
clone_size: -; v_call: TRBV6-5; j_call: TRBJ1-1; d_call: -; cdr3_length: 16; cdr3_nt: TGTGCCAGCAGTTATTTTAGCCGGGGGGCGCCCACTGAAGCTTTCTTT; cdr3_aa: CASSYFSRGAPTEAFF
clone_size: -; v_call: TRBV13; j_call: TRBJ1-2; d_call: -; cdr3_length: 13; cdr3_nt: TGTGCCAGCAGCTTGGACAGTCTAGGTGGCTACACCTTC; cdr3_aa: CASSLDSLGGYTF
clone_size: -; v_call: TRBV4-3; j_call: TRBJ1-3; d_call: TRBD1; cdr3_length: 17; cdr3_nt: TGCGCCAGCAGCCAAGATTGGGGACAGGGCTCTGGAAACACCATATATTTT; cdr3_aa: CASSQDWGQGSGNTIYF
clone_size: -; v_call: TRBV14; j_call: TRBJ1-3; d_call: TRBD1; cdr3_length: 17; cdr3_nt: TGTGCCAGCAGCCTCAGACAGGGTCAAAGCTCTGGAAACACCATATATTTT; cdr3_aa: CASSLRQGQSSGNTIYF
clone_size: once; v_call: TRBV2; j_call: TRBJ1-2; d_call: -; cdr3_length: 15; cdr3_nt: TGTGCCAGCAGGACGGAGGCTTCCCCATCCTATGGCTACACCTTC; cdr3_aa: CASRTEASPSYGYTF
clone_size: -; v_call: TRBV4-1; j_call: TRBJ1-3; d_call: -; cdr3_length: 18; cdr3_nt: TGCGCCAGCAGCCGAGGAGGGGACACCCCCGGGAGGGGAAACACCATATATTTT; cdr3_aa: CASSRGGDTPGRGNTIYF
clone_size: -; v_call: TRBV4-3; j_call: TRBJ1-2; d_call: TRBD1; cdr3_length: 14; cdr3_nt: TGCGCCAGCAGCCAACCAGACAGGGGGCGCAGCTACACCTTC; cdr3_aa: CASSQPDRGRSYTF
clone_size: -; v_call: TRBV2; j_call: TRBJ1-1; d_call: -; cdr3_length: 15; cdr3_nt: TGTGCCAGCATCCTCACCCCGGGGGGAAACACTGAAGCTTTCTTT; cdr3_aa: CASILTPGGNTEAFF